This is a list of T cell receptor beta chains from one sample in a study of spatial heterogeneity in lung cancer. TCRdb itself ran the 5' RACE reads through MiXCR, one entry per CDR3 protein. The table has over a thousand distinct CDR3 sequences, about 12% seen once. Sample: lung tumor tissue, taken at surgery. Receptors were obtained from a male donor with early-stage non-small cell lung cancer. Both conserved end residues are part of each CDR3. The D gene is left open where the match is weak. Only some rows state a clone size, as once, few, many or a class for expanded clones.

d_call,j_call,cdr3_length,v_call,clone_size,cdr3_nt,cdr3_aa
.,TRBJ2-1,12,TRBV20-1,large,TGCAGTGCTCCGCGGGGGCCGGATGAGCAGTTCTTC,CSAPRGPDEQFF
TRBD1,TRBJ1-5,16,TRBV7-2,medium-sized,TGTGCCAGCAGCTTAGACAGGGGGCCCGGCAATCAGCCCCAGCATTTT,CASSLDRGPGNQPQHF
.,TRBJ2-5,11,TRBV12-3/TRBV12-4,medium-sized,TGTGCCAGCAGTTTAGGGGAGACCCAGTACTTC,CASSLGETQYF
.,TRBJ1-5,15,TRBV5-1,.,TGCGCCAGCAGCTTGGACAGTAGCGGGAATCAGCCCCAGCATTTT,CASSLDSSGNQPQHF
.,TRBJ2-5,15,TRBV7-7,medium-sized,TGTGCCAGCAGCTCGGGGACGGGGAATAGTAAGACCCAGTACTTC,CASSSGTGNSKTQYF
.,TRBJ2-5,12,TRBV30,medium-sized,TGTGCCTGGAGTGTGGGGCTAAAGACCCAGTACTTC,CAWSVGLKTQYF
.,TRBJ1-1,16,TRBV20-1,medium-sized,TGCAGTGCTAGAAGAGGGGGGGCTACAGGGAACACTGAAGCTTTCTTT,CSARRGGATGNTEAFF
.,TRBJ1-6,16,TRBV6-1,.,TGTGCCAGCAGTGAATTGACAGTAAGCTATAATTCACCCCTCCACTTT,CASSELTVSYNSPLHF
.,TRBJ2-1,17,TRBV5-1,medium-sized,TGCGCCAGCAGGTTTCGGCGAGGCGGGCGAAACTACAATGAGCAGTTCTTC,CASRFRRGGRNYNEQFF
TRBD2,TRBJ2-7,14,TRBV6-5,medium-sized,TGTGCCAGCAGTTCTCTAGCGGGCTCCTACGAGCAGTACTTC,CASSSLAGSYEQYF
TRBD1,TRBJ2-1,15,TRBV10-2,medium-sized,TGCGCCAGCAGTCCGGACAGGGGGCTCAACAATGAGCAGTTCTTC,CASSPDRGLNNEQFF
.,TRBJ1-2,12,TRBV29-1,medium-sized,TGCAGCGTTGAGGGGAACAACTATGGCTACACCTTC,CSVEGNNYGYTF
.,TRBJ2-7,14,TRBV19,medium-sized,TGTGCCAGTAGTACCTCTCGGTGGGGGGACGAGCAGTACTTC,CASSTSRWGDEQYF
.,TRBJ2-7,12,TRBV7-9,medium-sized,TGTGCCAGCAGAGGACCAGGGTTCGAGCAGTACTTC,CASRGPGFEQYF
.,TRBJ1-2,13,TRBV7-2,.,TGTGCCAGCAGCTTTAACAGGGCGGAGGGCTACACCTTC,CASSFNRAEGYTF
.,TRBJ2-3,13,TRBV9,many,TGTGCCAGCAGCGTAGGCTACACAGATACGCAGTATTTT,CASSVGYTDTQYF
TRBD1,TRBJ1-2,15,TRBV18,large,TGTGCCAGCTCAGGGGACAGGAGAGCTAACTATGGCTACACCTTC,CASSGDRRANYGYTF
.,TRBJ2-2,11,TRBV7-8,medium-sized,TGTGCCAGCAGTGACGCCGGGGAGCTGTTTTTT,CASSDAGELFF
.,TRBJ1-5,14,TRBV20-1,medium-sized,TGCAGTGCTAGAGTGGGTGGGGGCAATCAGCCCCAGCATTTT,CSARVGGGNQPQHF
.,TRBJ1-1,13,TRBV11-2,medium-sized,TGTGCCAGCAGCTTATACAAGGGTTTCTTAACTTTCTTT,CASSLYKGFLTFF
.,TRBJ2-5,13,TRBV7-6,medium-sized,TGTGCCAGCAGCTTTACTAGGGGCGAGACCCAGTACTTC,CASSFTRGETQYF
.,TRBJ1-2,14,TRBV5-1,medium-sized,TGCGCCAGCAGCCCCTCGACAGCATCTTATGGCTACACCTTC,CASSPSTASYGYTF
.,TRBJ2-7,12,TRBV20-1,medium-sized,TGCAGTGCTAGACGACCCAACTACGAGCAGTACTTC,CSARRPNYEQYF
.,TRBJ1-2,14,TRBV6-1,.,TGTGCCAGCAGTGCCAGGGATTGGGGCTATGGCTACACCTTC,CASSARDWGYGYTF
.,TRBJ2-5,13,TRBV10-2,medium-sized,TGCGCCAGCACCCCAGGGGACCAAGAGACCCAGTACTTC,CASTPGDQETQYF